This paragraph reports one T cell receptor (beta chain). Its antigen is as yet unknown. This specimen comes from a study of T cells in Graves' hyperthyroidism and ophthalmopathy. Findings and caveats of the study: A model built on 13 V-J features separated ophthalmopathy from stable hyperthyroidism. Blood shared most expanded thyroid clonotypes above 0.001. The model's output predicted ophthalmopathy at a median of about 6.5 months prior to onset.

Uncontrolled infection, other autoimmune disease, pregnancy or lactation disqualified patients from enrolment. TCR beta CDR3 sequences were amplified from RNA transcripts. An initial round of RT-PCR targeting the TCR CDR3 relied on the HTBI primer set. One entry per CDR3 protein, called by TCRdb with MiXCR from the multiplex PCR reads. The sample consists of over 500,000 distinct CDR3 sequences, 46% of them appearing once. The CDR3 spans 12 residues. Trimming shortened V by 11 bases and J by 5 bases, and 15 bases separated the two germline ends. Germline CDR1 reads ENHRY; CDR2 reads SYGVKD. The V and J genes are TRBV10-3 and TRBJ1-2, with a tentative D call TRBD1 (5 bases). What was sequenced was peripheral blood or thyroid tissue (not recorded which). The TCR was taken from an adult woman with Graves' disease, either hyperthyroidism or ophthalmopathy (not recorded which). CDR3 DNA: TGTGCCGGCAGGGAGTCGAATTATGGCTACACCTTC. It yields the protein CAGRESNYGYTF.